This T cell receptor beta chain stems from a study of blood T cell repertoires in COVID-19. As for the study in general: The origin of the acute and convalescent COVID-19 samples was the United States, Italy and Spain.

The germline gives CDR1 LNHDA, CDR2 SQIVND (reference sequence). J gave up 4 bases and V 3 bases, and 3 bases lay outside the gene matches. The CDR3 extends over 15 amino acids. Source study methods: Estimated nucleated cell counts came from reference gene primer amplification. Sequencing was performed with immunoSEQ multiplex PCR; in TCRdb, only in-frame clones are kept and a portion is missing. That table gives V, J and clone size, and the DNA gave D and trimming. The data hold around 36,000 clones, with more than 75% observed a single time. The chain links TRBV19 to TRBJ2-3; TRBD2 matches 11 bases. Sample: peripheral blood. This sequence was found in an older man with active or convalescent COVID-19. The CDR3 coding sequence is TGTGCCAGTAGTATGACTAGCGGGAACGCAGATACGCAGTATTTT. Its translation is CASSMTSGNADTQYF.